Below, one TCR beta chain is given with its context. Looked up from germline, CDR1 is MNHEY and CDR2 is SVGAGI. The length of the CDR3 is 13 residues. Trimming pared 6 bases from V and 4 bases from J, leaving 10 bases between. The sample originates from a study of blood T cell repertoires in COVID-19. The method was immunoSEQ multiplex PCR; TCRdb's version includes in-frame clones alone and lacks a portion of them. This repertoire shows about 51,000 clones, roughly 80% found once; its top ten account for 2.5% to 3%. Input material: peripheral blood. The gene calls are TRBV6-5 and TRBJ1-5; D call uncertain. The sequence was obtained from a man between 45 and 60 years old with acute or convalescent COVID-19. Here the CDR3 DNA reads TGTGCCAGCAGCAATGGCCGTAATCAGCCCCAGCATTTT. This codes for CASSNGRNQPQHF.